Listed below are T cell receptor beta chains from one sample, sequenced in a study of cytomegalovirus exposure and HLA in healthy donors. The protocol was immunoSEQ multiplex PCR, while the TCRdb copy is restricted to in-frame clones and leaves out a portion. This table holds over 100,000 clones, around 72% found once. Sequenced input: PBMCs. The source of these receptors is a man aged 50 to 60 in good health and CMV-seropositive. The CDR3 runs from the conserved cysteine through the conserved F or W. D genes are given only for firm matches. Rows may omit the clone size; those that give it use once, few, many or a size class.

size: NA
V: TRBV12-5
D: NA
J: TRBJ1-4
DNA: TGTGCTAGTGGTTTGACATCGGGTTGGGAAAAACTGTTTTTT
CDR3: CASGLTSGWEKLFF

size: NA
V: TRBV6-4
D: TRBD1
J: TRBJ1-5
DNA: TGTGCCAGCAGCGTCGACAGGGGGGTTCAGCCCCAGCATTTT
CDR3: CASSVDRGVQPQHF

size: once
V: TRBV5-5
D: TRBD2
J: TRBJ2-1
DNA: TGTGCCAGCAGAATCAATACCGGGACTAGCGTTAGTGAGCAGTTCTTC
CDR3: CASRINTGTSVSEQFF

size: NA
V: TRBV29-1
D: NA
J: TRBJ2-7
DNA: TGCAGCGGAAAGACAGACCCCTACGAGCAGTACTTC
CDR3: CSGKTDPYEQYF

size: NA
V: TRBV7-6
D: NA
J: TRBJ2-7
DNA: TGTGCCAGCAGCTTATATACAGGGGACTCGTACGAGCAGTACTTC
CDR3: CASSLYTGDSYEQYF

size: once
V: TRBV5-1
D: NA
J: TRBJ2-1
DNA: TGCGCCAGCAGGAGAGAGGGAGATGAGCAGTTCTTC
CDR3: CASRREGDEQFF

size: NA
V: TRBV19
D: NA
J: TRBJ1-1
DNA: TGTGCCAGTAGTATGAACAGAAACACTGAAGCTTTCTTT
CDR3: CASSMNRNTEAFF

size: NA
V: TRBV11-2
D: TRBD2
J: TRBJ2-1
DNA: TGTGCCAGCCGCTTACGGCGGGAGATAGTCGACTACAATGAGCAGTTCTTC
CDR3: CASRLRREIVDYNEQFF

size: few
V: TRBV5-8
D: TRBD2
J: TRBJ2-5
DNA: TGTGCCAGCAGCTCGACTAGCGGGGGGACGAAGACCCAGTACTTC
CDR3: CASSSTSGGTKTQYF

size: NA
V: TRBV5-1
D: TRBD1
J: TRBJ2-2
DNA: TGCGCCAGCAGTTTAGACAGGGCGGTCGGGGAGCTGTTTTTT
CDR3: CASSLDRAVGELFF

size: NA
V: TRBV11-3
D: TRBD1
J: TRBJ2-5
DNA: TGTGCCAGCAGGGATAGACAGGGGTCGTACCAAGAGACCCAGTACTTC
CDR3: CASRDRQGSYQETQYF

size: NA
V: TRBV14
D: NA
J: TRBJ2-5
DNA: TGTGCCAGCAGCCAAGATCCCAGGCAAGAGACCCAGTACTTC
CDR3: CASSQDPRQETQYF

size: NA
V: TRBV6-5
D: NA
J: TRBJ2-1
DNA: TGTGCCAGCGGTTTCGAGGTCTCCTACAATGAGCAGTTCTTC
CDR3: CASGFEVSYNEQFF

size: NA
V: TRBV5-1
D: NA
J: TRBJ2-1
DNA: TGCGCCAGCAGCTCAGGGGATAAGGTCAATGAGCAGTTCTTC
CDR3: CASSSGDKVNEQFF

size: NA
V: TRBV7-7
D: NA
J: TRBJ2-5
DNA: TGTGCCAGCAGCTTAGGGGCAGGGAAAGAGACCCAGTACTTC
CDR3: CASSLGAGKETQYF

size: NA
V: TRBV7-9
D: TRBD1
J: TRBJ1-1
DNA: TGTGCCAGCAGCCCCCTCCCGGGACAGGGGGCGCATACTGAAGCTTTCTTT
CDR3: CASSPLPGQGAHTEAFF

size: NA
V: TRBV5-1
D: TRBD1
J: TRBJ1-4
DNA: TGCGCCAGCAGCTTACAGGGGGGTGGTAATGAAAAACTGTTTTTT
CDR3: CASSLQGGGNEKLFF

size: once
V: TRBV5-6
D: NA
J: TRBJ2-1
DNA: TGTGCCAGCACCCTCGATGGGGGCCTTTGGGACAATGAGCAGTTCTTC
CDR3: CASTLDGGLWDNEQFF

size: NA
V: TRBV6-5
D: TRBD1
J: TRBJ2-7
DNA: TGTGCCAGCAGCGCCACAACCGGGACAGGGTACGAGCAGTACTTC
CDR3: CASSATTGTGYEQYF

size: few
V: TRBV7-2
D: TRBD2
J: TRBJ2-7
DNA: TGTGCCAGCAGCTCGAATCTCCAAGCGGGAGCGACCTCCTACGAGCAGTACTTC
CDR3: CASSSNLQAGATSYEQYF

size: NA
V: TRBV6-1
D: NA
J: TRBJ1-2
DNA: TGTGCCAGCCCGAAGGACAATCCTAACTATGGCTACACCTTC
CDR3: CASPKDNPNYGYTF

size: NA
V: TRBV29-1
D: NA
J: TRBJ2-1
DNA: TGCAGCGTTGGGAGGCAGGTACGGGGCAATGAGCAGTTCTTC
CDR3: CSVGRQVRGNEQFF

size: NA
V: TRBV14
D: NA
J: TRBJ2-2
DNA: TGTGCCAGCAGTCTTCCCGGACTGGTCAACACCGGGGAGCTGTTTTTT
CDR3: CASSLPGLVNTGELFF

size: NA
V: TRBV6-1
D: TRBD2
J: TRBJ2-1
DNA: TGTGCCAGCAGTGAACTAGCGGGGGGAAACAATGAGCAGTTCTTC
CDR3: CASSELAGGNNEQFF

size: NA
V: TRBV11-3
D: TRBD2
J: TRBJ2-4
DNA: TGTGCCAGCAGCCCTCCGGGCGGGAGAGGTCACATTCAGTACTTC
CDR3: CASSPPGGRGHIQYF

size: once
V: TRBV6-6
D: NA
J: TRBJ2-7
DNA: TGTGCCAGCAGTTACCCCCAGCGGTACGAGCAGTACTTC
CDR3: CASSYPQRYEQYF

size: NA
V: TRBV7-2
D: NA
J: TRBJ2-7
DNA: TGTGCCAGCAGCGTTGGGACTTCCTACGAGCAGTACTTC
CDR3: CASSVGTSYEQYF

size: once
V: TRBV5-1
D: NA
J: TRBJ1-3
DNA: TGCGCCAGCAGCTTGGCAGGGCTTAACTCTGGAAACACCATATATTTT
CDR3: CASSLAGLNSGNTIYF

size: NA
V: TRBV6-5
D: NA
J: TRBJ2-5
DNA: TGTGCCAGCATCAGAGGGGAGACCCAGTACTTC
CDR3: CASIRGETQYF

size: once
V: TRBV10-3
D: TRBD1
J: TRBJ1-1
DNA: TGTGCCATCAGTGAGTCGGACAGGTCGAAGCTAATCTTT
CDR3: CAISESDRSKLIF

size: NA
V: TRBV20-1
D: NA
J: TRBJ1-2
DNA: TGCAGTCCCGGGGAACAGTATGGCTACACCTTC
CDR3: CSPGEQYGYTF

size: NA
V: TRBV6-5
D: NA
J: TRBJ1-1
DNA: TGTGCCAGCAGTTACTCGAGATGGAGAAACTTTGAAGCTTTCTTT
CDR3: CASSYSRWRNFEAFF

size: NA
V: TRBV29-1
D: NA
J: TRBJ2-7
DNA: TGCAGCGCTCTTCAGGGGAACTCCTACGAGCAGTACTTC
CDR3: CSALQGNSYEQYF

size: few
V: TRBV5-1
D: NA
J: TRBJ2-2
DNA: TGCGCCAGCAGCTTGGGAGGGGGCACCGGGGAGCTGTTTTTT
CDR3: CASSLGGGTGELFF

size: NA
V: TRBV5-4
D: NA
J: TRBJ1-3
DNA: TGTGCCAGCAGCTTCGGACCCGACAGCTCTGGAAACACCATATATTTT
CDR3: CASSFGPDSSGNTIYF

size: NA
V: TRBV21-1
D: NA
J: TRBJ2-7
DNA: TGTGCCAGCCCAGCCACAGGCGAGCAGTACTTC
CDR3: CASPATGEQYF

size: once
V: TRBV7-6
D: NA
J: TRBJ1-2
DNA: TGTGCCAGCAGCCGACGGCGGGTCGCTAACTATGGCTACACCTTC
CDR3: CASSRRRVANYGYTF